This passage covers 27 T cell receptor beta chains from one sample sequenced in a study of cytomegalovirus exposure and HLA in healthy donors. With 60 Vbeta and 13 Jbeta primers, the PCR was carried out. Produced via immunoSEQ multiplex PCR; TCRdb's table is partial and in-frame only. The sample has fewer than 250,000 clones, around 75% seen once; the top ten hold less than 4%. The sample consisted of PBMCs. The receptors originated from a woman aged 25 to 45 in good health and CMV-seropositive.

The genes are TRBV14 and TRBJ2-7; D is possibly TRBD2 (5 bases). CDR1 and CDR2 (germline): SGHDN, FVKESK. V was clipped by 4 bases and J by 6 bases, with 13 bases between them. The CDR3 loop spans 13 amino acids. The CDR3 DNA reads TGTGCCAGCAGCCCATCGTTGAGGGCCGAGCAGTACTTC. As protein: CASSPSLRAEQYF.

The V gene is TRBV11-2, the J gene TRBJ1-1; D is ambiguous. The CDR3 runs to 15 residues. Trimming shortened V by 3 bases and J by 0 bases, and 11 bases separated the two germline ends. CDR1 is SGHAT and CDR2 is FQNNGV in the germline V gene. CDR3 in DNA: TGTGCCAGCAGCTTCCGGGGATTTTTGAACACTGAAGCTTTCTTT. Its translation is CASSFRGFLNTEAFF.

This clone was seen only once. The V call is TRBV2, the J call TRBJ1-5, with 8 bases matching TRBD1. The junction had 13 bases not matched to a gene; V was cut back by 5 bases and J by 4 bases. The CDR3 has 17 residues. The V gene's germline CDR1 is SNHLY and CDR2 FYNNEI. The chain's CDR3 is CASSPDRGSYINQPQHF. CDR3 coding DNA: TGTGCCAGCAGTCCCGACAGGGGCTCCTATATAAATCAGCCCCAGCATTTT.

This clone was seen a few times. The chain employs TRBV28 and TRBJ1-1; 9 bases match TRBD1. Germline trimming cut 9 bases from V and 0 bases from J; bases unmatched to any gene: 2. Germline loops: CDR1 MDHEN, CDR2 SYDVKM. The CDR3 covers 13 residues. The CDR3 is CARTGGLNTEAFF. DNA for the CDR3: TGTGCCAGGACAGGGGGACTGAACACTGAAGCTTTCTTT. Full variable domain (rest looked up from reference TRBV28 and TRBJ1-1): DVKVTQSSRYLVKRTGEKVFLECVQDMDHENMFWYRQDPGLGLRLIYFSYDVKMKEKGDIPEGYSVSREKKERFSLILESASTNQTSMYLCARTGGLNTEAFFGQGTRLTVV.

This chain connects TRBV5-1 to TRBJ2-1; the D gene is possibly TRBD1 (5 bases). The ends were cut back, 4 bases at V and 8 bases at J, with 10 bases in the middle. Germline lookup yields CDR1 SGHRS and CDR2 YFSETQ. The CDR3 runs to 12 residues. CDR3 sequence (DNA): TGCGCCAGCAGCGCAAAGGGGTATGAGCAGTTCTTC. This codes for CASSAKGYEQFF.

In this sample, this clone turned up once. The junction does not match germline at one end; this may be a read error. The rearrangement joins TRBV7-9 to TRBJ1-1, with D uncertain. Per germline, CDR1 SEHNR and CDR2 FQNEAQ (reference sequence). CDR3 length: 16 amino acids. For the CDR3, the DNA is TGTTCCAGCAGCTTCCTGCCGGTTCCCCCGAACACTGAAGCTTTCTTT. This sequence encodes CSSSFLPVPPNTEAFF.

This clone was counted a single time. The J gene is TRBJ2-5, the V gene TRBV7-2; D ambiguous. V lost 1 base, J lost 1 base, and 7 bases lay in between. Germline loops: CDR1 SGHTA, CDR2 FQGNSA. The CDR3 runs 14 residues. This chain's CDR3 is CASSLVSVQETQYF. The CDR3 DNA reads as TGTGCCAGCAGCTTAGTGTCTGTCCAAGAGACCCAGTACTTC.

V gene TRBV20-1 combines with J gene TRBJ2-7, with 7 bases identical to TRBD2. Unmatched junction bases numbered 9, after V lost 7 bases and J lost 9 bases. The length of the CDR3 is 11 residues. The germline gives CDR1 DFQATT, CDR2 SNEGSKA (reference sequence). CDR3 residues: CSVDRTSVQYF. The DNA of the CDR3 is TGCAGTGTTGACCGAACTAGCGTGCAGTACTTC.

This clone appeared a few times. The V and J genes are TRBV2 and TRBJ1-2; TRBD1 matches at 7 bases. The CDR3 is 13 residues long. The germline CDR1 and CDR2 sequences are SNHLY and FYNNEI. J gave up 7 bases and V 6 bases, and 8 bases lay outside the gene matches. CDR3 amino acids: CASRDRDSAGYTF. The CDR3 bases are TGTGCCAGCAGAGACCGGGACAGCGCTGGCTACACCTTC.

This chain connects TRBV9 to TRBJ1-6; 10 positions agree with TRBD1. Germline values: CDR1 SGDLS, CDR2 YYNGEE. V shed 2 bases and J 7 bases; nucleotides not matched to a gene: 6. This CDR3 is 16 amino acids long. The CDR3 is CASSVEGTGANSPLHF. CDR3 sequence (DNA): TGTGCCAGCAGCGTTGAGGGGACAGGGGCCAATTCACCCCTCCACTTT.

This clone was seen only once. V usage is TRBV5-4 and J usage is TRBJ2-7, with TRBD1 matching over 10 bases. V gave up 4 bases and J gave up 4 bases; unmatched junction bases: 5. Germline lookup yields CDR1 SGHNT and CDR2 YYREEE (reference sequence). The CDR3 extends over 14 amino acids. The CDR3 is CASSPQGQGYEQYF. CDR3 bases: TGTGCCAGCAGCCCCCAGGGACAGGGGTACGAGCAGTACTTC.

The CDR3 is CASSFTGTSGTDTQYF. The CDR3 DNA is TGCGCCAGCAGCTTTACCGGGACTAGCGGGACAGATACGCAGTATTTT. The chain uses TRBV4-1 and TRBJ2-3; 12 bases line up with TRBD2. CDR3 size: 16 residues. Germline CDR1 reads MGHRA; CDR2 reads YSYEKL. J lost 3 bases, V lost 5 bases, and 6 bases had no gene match.

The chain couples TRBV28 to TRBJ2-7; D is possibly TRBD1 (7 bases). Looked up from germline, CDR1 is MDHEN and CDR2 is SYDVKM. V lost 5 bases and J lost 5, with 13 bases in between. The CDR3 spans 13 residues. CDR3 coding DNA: TGTGCCAGCAGTCCAGGGGGGATCCACGAGCAGTACTTC. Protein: CASSPGGIHEQYF.

CDR3 DNA: TGTGCCAGCAGCATGCGACTAGCGGCTTACAATGAGCAGTTCTTC. Its protein product is CASSMRLAAYNEQFF. This chain uses TRBV7-6 with TRBJ2-1; 9 positions match TRBD2. The CDR3 extends over 15 amino acids. CDR1 SGHVS and CDR2 FNYEAQ come from the germline V gene. Trimming took 5 bases from V and 4 from J; bases not matched to a gene: 6. The full variable domain, completed using reference TRBV7-6 and TRBJ2-1, is GAGVSQSPRYKVTKRGQDVALRCDPISGHVSLYWYRQALGQGPEFLTYFNYEAQQDKSGLPNDRFSAERPEGSISTLTIQRTEQRDSAMYRCASSMRLAAYNEQFFGPGTRLTVL.

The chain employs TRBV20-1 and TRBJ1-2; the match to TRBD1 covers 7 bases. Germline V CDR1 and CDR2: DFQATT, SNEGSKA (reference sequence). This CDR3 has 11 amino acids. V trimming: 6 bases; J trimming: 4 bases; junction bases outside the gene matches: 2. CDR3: CSAGTVYGYTF. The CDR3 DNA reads TGCAGTGCGGGGACAGTCTATGGCTACACCTTC.

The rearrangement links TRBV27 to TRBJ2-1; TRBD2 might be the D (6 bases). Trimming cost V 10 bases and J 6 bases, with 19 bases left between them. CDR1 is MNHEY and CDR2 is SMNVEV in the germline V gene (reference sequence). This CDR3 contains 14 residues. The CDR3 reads CAISMGGPVNEQFF. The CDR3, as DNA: TGTGCCATTTCTATGGGGGGACCAGTCAATGAGCAGTTCTTC.

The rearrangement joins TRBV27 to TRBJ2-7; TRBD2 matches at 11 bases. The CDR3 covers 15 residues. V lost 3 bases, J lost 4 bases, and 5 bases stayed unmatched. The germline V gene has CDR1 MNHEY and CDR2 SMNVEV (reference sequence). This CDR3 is CASSLRLAGRYEQYF. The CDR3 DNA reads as TGTGCCAGCAGTTTGCGACTAGCGGGACGGTACGAGCAGTACTTC.

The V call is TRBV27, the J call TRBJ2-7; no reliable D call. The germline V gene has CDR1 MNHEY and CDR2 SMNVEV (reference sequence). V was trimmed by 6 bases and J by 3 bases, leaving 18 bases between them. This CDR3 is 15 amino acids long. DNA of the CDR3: TGTGCCAGCAGACCCCGGAGATTCGGGTTCTACGAGCAGTACTTC. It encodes CASRPRRFGFYEQYF.

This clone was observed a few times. The CDR3 is CASSIGVSTGELFF. In nucleotides, the CDR3 is TGTGCCAGTAGTATAGGAGTATCCACCGGGGAGCTGTTTTTT. The chain has TRBV19 and TRBJ2-2; D gene unclear. The germline V gene has CDR1 LNHDA and CDR2 SQIVND (reference sequence). With 1 base removed from V and 4 bases from J, the gap between germline ends came to 7 bases. This CDR3 is built from 14 residues.

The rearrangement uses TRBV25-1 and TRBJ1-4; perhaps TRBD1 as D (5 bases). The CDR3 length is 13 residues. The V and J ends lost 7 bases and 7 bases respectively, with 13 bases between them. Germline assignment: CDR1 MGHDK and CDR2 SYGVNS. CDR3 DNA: TGTGCCAGCAAGGGGCTCGGGGGTGAAAAACTGTTTTTT. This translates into CASKGLGGEKLFF.

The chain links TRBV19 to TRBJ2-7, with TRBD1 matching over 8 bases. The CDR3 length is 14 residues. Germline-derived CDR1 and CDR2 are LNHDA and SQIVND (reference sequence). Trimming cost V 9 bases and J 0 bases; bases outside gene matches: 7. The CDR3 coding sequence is TGTGCCAGCAGCCGGGACAGGTACTCCTACGAGCAGTACTTC. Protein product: CASSRDRYSYEQYF.

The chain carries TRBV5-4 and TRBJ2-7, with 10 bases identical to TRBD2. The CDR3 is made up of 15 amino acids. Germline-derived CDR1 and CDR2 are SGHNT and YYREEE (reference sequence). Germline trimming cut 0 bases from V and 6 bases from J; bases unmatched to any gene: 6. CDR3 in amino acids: CASSLAGLAGAEQYF. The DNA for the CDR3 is TGTGCCAGCAGCTTGGCGGGGCTAGCGGGAGCCGAGCAGTACTTC.

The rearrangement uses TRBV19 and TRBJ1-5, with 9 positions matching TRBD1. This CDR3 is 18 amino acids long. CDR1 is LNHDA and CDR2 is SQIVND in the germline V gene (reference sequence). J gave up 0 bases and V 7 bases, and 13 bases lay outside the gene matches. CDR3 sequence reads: CASTYGRDRDLSNQPQHF. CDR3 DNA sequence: TGTGCCAGTACCTATGGGAGGGACAGGGACCTTAGCAATCAGCCCCAGCATTTT.

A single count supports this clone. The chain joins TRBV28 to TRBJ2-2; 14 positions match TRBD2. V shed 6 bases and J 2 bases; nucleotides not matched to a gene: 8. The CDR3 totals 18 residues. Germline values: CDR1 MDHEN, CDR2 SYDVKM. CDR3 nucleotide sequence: TGTGCCAGCAGCTCACCGGGACTAGCGGGAGAAAACACCGGGGAGCTGTTTTTT. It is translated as CASSSPGLAGENTGELFF.

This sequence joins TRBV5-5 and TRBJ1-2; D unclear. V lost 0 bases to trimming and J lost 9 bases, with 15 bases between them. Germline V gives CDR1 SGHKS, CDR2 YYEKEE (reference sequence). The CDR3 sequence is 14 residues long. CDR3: CASSLVWLSSRYTF. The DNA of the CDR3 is TGTGCCAGCAGCTTGGTATGGCTCAGTAGCCGCTACACCTTC. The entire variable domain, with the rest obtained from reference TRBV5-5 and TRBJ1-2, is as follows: DAGVTQSPTHLIKTRGQQVTLRCSPISGHKSVSWYQQVLGQGPQFIFQYYEKEERGRGNFPDRFSARQFPNYSSELNVNALLLGDSALYLCASSLVWLSSRYTFGSGTRLTVV.

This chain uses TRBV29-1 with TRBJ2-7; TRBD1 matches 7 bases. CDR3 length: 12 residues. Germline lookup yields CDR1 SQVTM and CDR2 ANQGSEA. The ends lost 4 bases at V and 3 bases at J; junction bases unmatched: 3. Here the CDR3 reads CSVAGQNYEQYF. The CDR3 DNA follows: TGCAGCGTTGCGGGACAGAACTACGAGCAGTACTTC.

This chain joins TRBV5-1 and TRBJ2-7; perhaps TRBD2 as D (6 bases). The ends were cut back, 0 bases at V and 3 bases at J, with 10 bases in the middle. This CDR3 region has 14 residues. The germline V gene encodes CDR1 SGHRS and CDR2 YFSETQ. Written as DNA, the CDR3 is TGCGCCAGCAGCTTGGATGGTAGCGGCTACGAGCAGTACTTC. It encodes CASSLDGSGYEQYF. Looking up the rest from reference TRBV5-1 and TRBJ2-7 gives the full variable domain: KAGVTQTPRYLIKTRGQQVTLSCSPISGHRSVSWYQQTPGQGLQFLFEYFSETQRNKGNFPGRFSGRQFSNSRSEMNVSTLELGDSALYLCASSLDGSGYEQYFGPGTRLTVT.